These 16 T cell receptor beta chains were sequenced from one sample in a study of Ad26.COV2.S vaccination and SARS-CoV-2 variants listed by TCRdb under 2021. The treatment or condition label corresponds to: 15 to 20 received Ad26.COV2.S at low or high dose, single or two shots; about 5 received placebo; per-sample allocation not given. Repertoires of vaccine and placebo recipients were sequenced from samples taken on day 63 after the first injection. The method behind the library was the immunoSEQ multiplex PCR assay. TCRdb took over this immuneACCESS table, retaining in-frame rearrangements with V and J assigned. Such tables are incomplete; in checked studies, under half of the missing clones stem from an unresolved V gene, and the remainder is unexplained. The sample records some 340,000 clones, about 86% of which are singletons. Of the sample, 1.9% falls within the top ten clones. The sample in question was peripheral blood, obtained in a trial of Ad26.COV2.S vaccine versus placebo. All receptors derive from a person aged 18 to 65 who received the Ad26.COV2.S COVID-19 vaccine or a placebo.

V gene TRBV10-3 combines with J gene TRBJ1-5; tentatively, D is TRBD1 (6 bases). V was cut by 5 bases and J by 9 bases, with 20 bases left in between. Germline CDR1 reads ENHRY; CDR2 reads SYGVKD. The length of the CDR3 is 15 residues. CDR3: CAISKDSPIQGPQHF. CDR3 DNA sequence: TGTGCCATCAGTAAGGATAGTCCCATACAGGGGCCCCAGCATTTT.

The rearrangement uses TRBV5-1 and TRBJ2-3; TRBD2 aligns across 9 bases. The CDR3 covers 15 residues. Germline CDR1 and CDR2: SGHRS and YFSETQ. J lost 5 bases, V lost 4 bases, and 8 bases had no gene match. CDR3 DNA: TGCGCCAGCAGCACGGCTAGCGGGGTCGTAGATACGCAGTATTTT. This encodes CASSTASGVVDTQYF.

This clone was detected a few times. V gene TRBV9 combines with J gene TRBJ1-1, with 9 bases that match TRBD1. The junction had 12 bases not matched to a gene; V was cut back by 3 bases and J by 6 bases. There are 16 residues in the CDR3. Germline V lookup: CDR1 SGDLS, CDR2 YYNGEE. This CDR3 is CASSAGTGIYFAEAFF. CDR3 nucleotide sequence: TGTGCCAGCAGCGCCGGGACAGGGATCTATTTTGCTGAAGCTTTCTTT.

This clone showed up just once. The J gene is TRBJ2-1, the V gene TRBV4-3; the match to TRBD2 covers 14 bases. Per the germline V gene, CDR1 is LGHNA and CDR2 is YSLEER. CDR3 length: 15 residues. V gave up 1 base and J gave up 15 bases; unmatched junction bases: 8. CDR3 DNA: TGCGCCAGCAGCCAAGCCGGGACTAGCGGGGGACAGGTGTTCTTC. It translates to CASSQAGTSGGQVFF.

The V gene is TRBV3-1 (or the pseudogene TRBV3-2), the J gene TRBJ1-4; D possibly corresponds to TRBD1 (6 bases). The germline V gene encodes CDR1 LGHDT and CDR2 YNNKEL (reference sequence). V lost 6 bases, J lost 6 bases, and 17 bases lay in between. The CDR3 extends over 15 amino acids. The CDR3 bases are TGTGCCAGCAGTCTTCCCTCGGGGGGCTATGAAAAACTGTTTTTT. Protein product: CASSLPSGGYEKLFF.

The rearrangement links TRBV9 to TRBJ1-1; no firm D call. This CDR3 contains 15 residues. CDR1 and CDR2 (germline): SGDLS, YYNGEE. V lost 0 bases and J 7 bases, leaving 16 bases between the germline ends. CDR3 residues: CASSVEYGRGNEAFF. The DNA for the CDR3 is TGTGCCAGCAGCGTAGAATATGGACGAGGGAATGAAGCTTTCTTT. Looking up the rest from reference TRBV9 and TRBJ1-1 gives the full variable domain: DSGVTQTPKHLITATGQRVTLRCSPRSGDLSVYWYQQSLDQGLQFLIQYYNGEERAKGNILERFSAQQFPDLHSELNLSSLELGDSALYFCASSVEYGRGNEAFFGQGTRLTVV.

CDR3 protein: CASSPRPRGRSYNEQFF. As DNA, the CDR3 is TGCGCCAGCAGCCCACGGCCCCGCGGGCGCTCCTACAATGAGCAGTTCTTC. V and J are TRBV5-1 and TRBJ2-1, with D possibly matching TRBD2 (5 bases). Trimming stripped 4 bases from V and 0 bases from J, with 17 bases between. CDR3 length equals 17 residues. Germline lookup yields CDR1 SGHRS and CDR2 YFSETQ.

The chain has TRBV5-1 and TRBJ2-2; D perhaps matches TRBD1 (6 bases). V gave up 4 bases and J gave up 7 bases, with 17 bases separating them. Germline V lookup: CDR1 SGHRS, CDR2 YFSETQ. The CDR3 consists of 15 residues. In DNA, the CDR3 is TGCGCCAGCAGCCCTCCGGGACAAGGGATCGGGGAGCTGTTTTTT. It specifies CASSPPGQGIGELFF.

In nucleotides, the CDR3 is TGTGCCAGCAGCCGGGACAGGAACACCGGGGAGCTGTTTTTT. This codes for CASSRDRNTGELFF. This chain uses TRBV7-2 with TRBJ2-2; 7 bases map to TRBD1. J lost 1 base, V lost 5 bases, and 1 base had no gene match. Per germline, CDR1 SGHTA and CDR2 FQGNSA. This CDR3 is built from 14 residues.

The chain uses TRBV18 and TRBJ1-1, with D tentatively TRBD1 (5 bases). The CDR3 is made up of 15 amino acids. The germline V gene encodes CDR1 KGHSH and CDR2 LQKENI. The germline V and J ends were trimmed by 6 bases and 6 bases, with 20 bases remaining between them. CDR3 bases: TGTGCCAGCTCCCCTGACAGACCCAAAGGGGCTGAAGCTTTCTTT. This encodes CASSPDRPKGAEAFF.

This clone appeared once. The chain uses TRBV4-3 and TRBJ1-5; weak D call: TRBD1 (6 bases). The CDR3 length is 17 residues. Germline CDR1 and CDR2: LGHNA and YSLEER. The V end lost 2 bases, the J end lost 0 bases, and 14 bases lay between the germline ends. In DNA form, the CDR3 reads TGCGCCAGCAGCCAAAGTTTGGCAGGGGCTAGCAATCAGCCCCAGCATTTT. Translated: CASSQSLAGASNQPQHF.

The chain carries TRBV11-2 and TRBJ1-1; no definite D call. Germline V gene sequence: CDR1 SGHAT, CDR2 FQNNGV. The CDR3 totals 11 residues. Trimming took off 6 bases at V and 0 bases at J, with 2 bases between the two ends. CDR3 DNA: TGTGCCAGCAGGATGAACACTGAAGCTTTCTTT. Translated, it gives CASRMNTEAFF.

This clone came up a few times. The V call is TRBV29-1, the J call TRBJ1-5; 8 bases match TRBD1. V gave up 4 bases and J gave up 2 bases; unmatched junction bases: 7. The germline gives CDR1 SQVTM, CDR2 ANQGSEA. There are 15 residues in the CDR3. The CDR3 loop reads CSVVQGAAGNQPQHF. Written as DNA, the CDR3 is TGCAGCGTTGTTCAGGGGGCGGCGGGCAATCAGCCCCAGCATTTT.

Here the CDR3 DNA reads TGTGCCGCAAACAGGGGAGGGACTAATGAAAAACTGTTTTTT. Its protein is CAANRGGTNEKLFF. The chain combines TRBV6-5 with TRBJ1-4; 7 nucleotides align to TRBD1. The CDR3 consists of 14 residues. Germline CDR1 MNHEY, CDR2 SVGAGI. The ends lost 11 bases at V and 2 bases at J; junction bases unmatched: 8.

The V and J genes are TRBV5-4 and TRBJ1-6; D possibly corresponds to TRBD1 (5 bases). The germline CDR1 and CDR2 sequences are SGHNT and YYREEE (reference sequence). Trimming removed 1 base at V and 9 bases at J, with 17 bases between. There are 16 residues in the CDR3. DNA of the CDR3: TGTGCCAGCAGCTTGAATGGCCCAGGGCTGACTTCACCCCTCCACTTT. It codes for CASSLNGPGLTSPLHF.

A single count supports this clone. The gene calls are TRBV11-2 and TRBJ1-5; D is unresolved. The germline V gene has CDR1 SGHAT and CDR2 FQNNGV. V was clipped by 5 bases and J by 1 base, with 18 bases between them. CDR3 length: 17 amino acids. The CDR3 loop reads CASSLTAGGPSNQPQHF. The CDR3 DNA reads TGTGCCAGCAGCCTCACGGCTGGCGGACCGAGCAATCAGCCCCAGCATTTT.